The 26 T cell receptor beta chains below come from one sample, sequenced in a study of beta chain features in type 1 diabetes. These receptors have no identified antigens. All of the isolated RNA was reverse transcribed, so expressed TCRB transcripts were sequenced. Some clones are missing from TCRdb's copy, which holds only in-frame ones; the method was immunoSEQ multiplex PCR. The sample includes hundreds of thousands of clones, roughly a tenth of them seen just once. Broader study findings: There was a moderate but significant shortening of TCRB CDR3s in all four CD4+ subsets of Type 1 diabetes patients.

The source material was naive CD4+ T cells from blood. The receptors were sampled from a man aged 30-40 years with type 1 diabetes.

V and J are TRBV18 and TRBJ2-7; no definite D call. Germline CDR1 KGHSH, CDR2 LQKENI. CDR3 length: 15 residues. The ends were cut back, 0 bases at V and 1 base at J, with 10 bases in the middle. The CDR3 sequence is CASSPPGGRSYEQYF. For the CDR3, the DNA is TGTGCCAGCTCACCACCAGGCGGCCGGTCCTACGAGCAGTACTTC.

DNA of the CDR3: TGTGCCTGGAGCCCCTTAGGAAACACCATATATTTT. This translates into CAWSPLGNTIYF. This chain uses TRBV30 with TRBJ1-3; D is unresolved. Trimming stripped 3 bases from V and 4 bases from J, with 7 bases between. The CDR3 is 12 residues long. The germline gives CDR1 GTSNPN, CDR2 SVGIG (reference sequence).

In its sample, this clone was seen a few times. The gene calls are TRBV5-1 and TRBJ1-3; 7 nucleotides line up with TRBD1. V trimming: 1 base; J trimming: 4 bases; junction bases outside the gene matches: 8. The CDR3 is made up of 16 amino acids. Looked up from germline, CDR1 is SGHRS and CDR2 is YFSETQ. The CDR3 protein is CASSLTTTGLGNTIYF. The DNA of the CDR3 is TGCGCCAGCAGCTTGACCACGACAGGGTTGGGAAACACCATATATTTT.

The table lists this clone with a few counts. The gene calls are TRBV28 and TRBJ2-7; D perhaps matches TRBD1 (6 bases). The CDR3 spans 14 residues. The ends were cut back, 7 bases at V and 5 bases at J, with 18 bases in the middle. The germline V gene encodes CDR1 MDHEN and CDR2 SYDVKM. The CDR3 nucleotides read TGTGCCAGCACTACTCAGGGGAGCCTAGACGAGCAGTACTTC. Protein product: CASTTQGSLDEQYF.

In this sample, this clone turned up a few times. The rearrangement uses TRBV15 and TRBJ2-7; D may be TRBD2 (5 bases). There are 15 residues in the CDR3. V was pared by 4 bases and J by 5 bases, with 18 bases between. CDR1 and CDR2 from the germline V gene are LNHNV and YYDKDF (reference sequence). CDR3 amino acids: CATSIGLEVGHEQYF. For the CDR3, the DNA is TGTGCCACCAGCATCGGACTGGAAGTAGGGCACGAGCAGTACTTC. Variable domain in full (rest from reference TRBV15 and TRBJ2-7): DAMVIQNPRYQVTQFGKPVTLSCSQTLNHNVMYWYQQKSSQAPKLLFHYYDKDFNNEADTPDNFQSRRPNTSFCFLDIRSPGLGDTAMYLCATSIGLEVGHEQYFGPGTRLTVT.

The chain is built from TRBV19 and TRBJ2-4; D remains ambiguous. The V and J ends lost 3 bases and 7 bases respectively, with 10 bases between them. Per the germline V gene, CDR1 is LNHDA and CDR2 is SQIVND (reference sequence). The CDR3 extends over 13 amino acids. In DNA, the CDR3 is TGTGCCAGTAGTATTGAACGAGCGAACATTCAGTACTTC. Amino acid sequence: CASSIERANIQYF.

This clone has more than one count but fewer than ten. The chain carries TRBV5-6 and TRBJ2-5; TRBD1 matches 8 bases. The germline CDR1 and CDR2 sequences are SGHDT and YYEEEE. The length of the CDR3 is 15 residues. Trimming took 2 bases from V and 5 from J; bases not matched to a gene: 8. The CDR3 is CASSFFVDRAETQYF. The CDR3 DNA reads TGTGCCAGCAGCTTCTTTGTGGACAGGGCGGAGACCCAGTACTTC.

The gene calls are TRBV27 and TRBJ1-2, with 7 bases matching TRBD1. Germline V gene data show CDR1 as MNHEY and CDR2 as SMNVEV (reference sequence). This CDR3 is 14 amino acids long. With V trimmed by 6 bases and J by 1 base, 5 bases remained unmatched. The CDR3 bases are TGTGCCAGCAGGCCAGGGGGGCTTAACTATGGCTACACCTTC. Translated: CASRPGGLNYGYTF.

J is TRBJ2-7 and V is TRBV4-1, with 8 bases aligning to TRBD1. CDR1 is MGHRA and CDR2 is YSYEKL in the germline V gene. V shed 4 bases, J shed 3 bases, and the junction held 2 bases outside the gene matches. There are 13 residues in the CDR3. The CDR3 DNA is TGCGCCAGCAGCCTAGGACAGGGCTACGAGCAGTACTTC. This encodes CASSLGQGYEQYF.

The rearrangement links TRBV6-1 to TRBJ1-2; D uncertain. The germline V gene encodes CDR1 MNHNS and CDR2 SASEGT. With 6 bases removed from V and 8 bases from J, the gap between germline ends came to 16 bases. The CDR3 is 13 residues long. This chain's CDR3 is CASRHQDTWGYTF. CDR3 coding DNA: TGTGCCAGCAGACACCAGGATACGTGGGGCTACACCTTC.

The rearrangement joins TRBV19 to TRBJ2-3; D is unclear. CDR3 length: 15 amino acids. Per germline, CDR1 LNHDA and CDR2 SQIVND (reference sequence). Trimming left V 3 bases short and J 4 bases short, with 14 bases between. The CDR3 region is CASSIISGGADTQYF. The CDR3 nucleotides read TGTGCCAGTAGTATCATTTCCGGCGGAGCAGATACGCAGTATTTT.

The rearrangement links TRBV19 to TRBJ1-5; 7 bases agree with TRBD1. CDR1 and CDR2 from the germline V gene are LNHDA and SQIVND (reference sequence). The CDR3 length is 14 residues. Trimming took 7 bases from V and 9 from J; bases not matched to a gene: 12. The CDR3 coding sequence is TGTGCCAGTACCGCGACAGGGCCAACCGGGCCCCAGCATTTT. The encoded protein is CASTATGPTGPQHF.

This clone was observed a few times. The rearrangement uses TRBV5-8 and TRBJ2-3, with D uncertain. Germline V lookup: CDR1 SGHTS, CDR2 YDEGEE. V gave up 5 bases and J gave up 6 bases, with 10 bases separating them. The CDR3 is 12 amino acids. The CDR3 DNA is TGTGCCAGCAGTATCGACTGGGATACGCAGTATTTT. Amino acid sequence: CASSIDWDTQYF.

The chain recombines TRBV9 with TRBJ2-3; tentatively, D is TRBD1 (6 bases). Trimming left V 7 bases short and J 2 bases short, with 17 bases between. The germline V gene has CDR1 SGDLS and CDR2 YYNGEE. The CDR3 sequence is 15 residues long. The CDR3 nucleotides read TGTGCCAGCGGGGGCAGGGGAGACATCACAGATACGCAGTATTTT. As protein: CASGGRGDITDTQYF.

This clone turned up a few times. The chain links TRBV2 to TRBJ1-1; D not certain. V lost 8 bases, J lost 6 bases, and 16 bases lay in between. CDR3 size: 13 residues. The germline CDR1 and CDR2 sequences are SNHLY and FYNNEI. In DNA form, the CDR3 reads TGTGCCAGCCGGGGTTTAAGGGAGTCTGAAGCTTTCTTT. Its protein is CASRGLRESEAFF.

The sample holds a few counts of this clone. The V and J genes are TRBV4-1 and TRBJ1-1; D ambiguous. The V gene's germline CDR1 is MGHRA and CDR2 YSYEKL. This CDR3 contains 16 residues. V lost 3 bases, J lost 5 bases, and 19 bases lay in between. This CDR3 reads CASSQVPNGGETEAFF. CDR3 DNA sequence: TGCGCCAGCAGCCAGGTCCCCAACGGAGGTGAGACTGAAGCTTTCTTT.

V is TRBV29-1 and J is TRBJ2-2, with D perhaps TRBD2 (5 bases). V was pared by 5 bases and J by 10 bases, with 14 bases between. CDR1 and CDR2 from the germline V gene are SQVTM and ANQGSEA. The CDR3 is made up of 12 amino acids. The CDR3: CSVFSGDEELFF. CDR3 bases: TGCAGCGTTTTTTCCGGGGATGAGGAGCTGTTTTTT.

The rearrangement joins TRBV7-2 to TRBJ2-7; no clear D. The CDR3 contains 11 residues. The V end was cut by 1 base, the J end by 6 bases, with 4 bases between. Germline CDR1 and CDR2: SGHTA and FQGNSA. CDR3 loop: CASSLVGEQYF. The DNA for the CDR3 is TGTGCCAGCAGCTTAGTCGGCGAGCAGTACTTC.

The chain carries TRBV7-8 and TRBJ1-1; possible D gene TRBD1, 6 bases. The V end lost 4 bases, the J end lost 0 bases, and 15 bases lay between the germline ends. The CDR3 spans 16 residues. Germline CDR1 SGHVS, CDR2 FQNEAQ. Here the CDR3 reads CASSYYRDNMNTEAFF. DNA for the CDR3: TGTGCCAGCAGCTACTACCGGGACAACATGAACACTGAAGCTTTCTTT.

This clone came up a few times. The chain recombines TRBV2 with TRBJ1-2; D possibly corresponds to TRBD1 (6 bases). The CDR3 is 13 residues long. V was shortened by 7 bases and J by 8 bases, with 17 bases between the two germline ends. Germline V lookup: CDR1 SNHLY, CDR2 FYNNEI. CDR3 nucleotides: TGTGCCAGCACCCTACGGGGGGCAGGGGGCTACACCTTC. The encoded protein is CASTLRGAGGYTF.

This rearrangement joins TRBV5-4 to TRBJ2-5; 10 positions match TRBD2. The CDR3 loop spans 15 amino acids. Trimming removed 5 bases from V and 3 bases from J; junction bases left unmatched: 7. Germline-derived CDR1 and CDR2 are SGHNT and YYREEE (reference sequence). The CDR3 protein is CASSKAGGLEETQYF. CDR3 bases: TGTGCCAGCAGTAAAGCGGGGGGGCTTGAAGAGACCCAGTACTTC. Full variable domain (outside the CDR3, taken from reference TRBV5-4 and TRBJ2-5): ETGVTQSPTHLIKTRGQQVTLRCSSQSGHNTVSWYQQALGQGPQFIFQYYREEENGRGNFPPRFSGLQFPNYSSELNVNALELDDSALYLCASSKAGGLEETQYFGPGTRLLVL.

DNA of the CDR3: TGTGCCAGCAGTATACGACAGGGCCCGCGGGCAGATACGCAGTATTTT. Protein sequence: CASSIRQGPRADTQYF. The chain employs TRBV6-6 and TRBJ2-3; 7 bases align to TRBD1. Germline-derived CDR1 and CDR2 are MNHNY and SVGAGI (reference sequence). The CDR3 covers 16 residues. V gave up 5 bases and J gave up 4 bases; unmatched junction bases: 12.

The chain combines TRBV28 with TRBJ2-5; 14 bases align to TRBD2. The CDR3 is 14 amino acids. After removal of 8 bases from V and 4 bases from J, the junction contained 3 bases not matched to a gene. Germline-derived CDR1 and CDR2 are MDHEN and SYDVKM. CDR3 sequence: CASGTSGGPETQYF. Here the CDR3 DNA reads TGTGCCAGCGGGACTAGCGGGGGTCCAGAGACCCAGTACTTC.

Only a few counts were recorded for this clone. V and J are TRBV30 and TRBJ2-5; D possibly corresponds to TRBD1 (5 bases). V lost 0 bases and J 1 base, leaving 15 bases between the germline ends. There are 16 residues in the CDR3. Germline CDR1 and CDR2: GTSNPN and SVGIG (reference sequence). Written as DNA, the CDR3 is TGTGCCTGGAGTGTACGGGCAGGGTGGGTCCAAGAGACCCAGTACTTC. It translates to CAWSVRAGWVQETQYF.

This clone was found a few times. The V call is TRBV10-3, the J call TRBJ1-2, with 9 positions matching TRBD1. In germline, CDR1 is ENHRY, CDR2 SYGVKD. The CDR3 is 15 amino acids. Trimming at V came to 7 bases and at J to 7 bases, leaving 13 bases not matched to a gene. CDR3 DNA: TGTGCCATCAACTTAGCCGGGACAGGGCTTCGTGGCTACACCTTC. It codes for CAINLAGTGLRGYTF.

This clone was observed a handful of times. The CDR3 sequence: CSAIRGDTQYF. The CDR3, as DNA: TGCAGTGCGATCCGGGGGGACACCCAGTACTTC. The gene calls are TRBV20-1 and TRBJ2-5; 7 nucleotides align to TRBD2. This CDR3 spans 11 amino acids. Trimming cost V 6 bases and J 8 bases; bases outside gene matches: 6. Germline V gene lookup returns CDR1 DFQATT and CDR2 SNEGSKA (reference sequence).